This T cell receptor (beta chain) is from a study of T cell responses to AZD1222 COVID-19 vaccine listed by TCRdb under 2021. For context, the study as a whole: AZD1222 recipients whose second dose came at about 4 weeks and those whose second dose came at about 12 weeks were combined into one group, since spike-specific TCR depth and breadth did not differ between the two schedules. TCR sequencing was performed for about 250 trial participants, of whom around 210 were given two doses of AZD1222 and around 26 were given two doses of MenACWY control vaccine. Trial participants were enrolled by age into subgroups of 18-55, 56-69 and 70-plus years, and roughly 160, 29 and 62 TCR-sequenced participants, respectively, were included in these subgroups. Study-level results and caveats: After two AZD1222 doses, spike-specific TCR breadth and depth were significantly higher than at day 0 and than in MenACWY recipients. Conclusions about previously exposed vaccinees are limited because only six or seven AZD1222 recipients were SARS-CoV-2 seropositive at baseline. Nearly half of unique spike-specific TCRs reportedly recognized epitopes outside regions mutated in the B.1.351 and B.1.1.7 variants. The 56-69-year group was small, and its depth increase did not reach significance, likely because of low power. The vaccine-associated CD4 TCRs covered the entire spike protein, and the dominant responses fell in regions 160-218 and 743-854. Because no day 14 peak-response samples were available, repertoires were characterized only after the peak T cell response. Participants were mostly white British, with more females than males. The authors suggested clonal diversity may have been underestimated.

The CDR3 regions of human TCRbeta chains were analyzed by immunosequencing. From the authors' description of their analysis: TCRs in the repertoires were matched against a reference library of SARS-CoV-2-specific TCRs that had been generated with the MIRA antigen-specificity platform. Breadth was defined as the fraction of unique TCRs that were SARS-CoV-2-associated, and depth was defined as the fraction of total T cells that were SARS-CoV-2-associated. Each spike-specific TCR was assigned to its reactive spike region and to a CD4 or CD8 class using the MIRA data. Log10-transformed breadth and depth values were compared by one-way ANOVA with Sidak's multiple comparisons tests. TCRdb's version of the immuneACCESS table is confined to in-frame rearrangements and falls short of the full clone set. An unresolved V gene accounts for under half of the shortfall where checked; the remainder is of unknown origin. Clone size and the V and J calls come from that table; the DNA yielded D and trimming. The table for this sample lists roughly 140,000 clones; around 94% of them were counted only once. The ten largest clones represent roughly 1.3% of the sample.

The germline V gene gives CDR1 as MNHEY and CDR2 as SVGEGT. Inclusive of the bounding cysteine and phenylalanine, the CDR3 is 13 residues long. The kept DNA is CDR3 alone, 39 bases in frame from the first base. V has 6 bases trimmed and J has 4 bases trimmed; junction bases matching no gene number 3. Regarding this clone: Its antigen target is currently unknown. Base qualities are not provided; no much larger clone lies one nucleotide away.

The time point label, as the study defines it: baseline before first vaccination. Vaccinee samples came from UK trials COV001 and COV002, including a single-blind randomized controlled phase 2/3 trial of AZD1222 (ChAdOx1 nCoV-19) in healthy adults. Trial participant PBMC samples were collected at day 0 and day 28 after the second dose for TCRbeta chain sequencing. The rearranged chain carries TRBV6-2 or TRBV6-3 and TRBJ1-5; the central 7 bases match TRBD1. This clonotype was sampled from an adult in good health. The sequencing used peripheral blood, collected on day 0 of AZD1222 vaccination. CDR3 reads: CASSVTGNQPQHF. The base sequence is TGTGCCAGCAGCGTGACAGGGAATCAGCCCCAGCATTTT.